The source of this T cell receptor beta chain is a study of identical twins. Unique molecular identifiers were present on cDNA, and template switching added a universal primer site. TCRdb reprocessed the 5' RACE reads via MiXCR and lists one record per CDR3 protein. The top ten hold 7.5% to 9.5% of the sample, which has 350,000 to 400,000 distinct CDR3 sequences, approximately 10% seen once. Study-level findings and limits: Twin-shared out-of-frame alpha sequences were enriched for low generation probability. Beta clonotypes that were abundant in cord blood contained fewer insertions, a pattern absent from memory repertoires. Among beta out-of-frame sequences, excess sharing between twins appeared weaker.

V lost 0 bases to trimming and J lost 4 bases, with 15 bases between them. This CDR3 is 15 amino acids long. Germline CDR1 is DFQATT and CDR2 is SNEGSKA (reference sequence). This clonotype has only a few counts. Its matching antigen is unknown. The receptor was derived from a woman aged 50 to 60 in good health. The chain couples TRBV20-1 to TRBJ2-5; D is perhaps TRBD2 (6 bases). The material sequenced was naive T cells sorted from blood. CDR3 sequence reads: CSAREGSSAGETQYF. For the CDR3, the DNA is TGCAGTGCTAGAGAGGGTAGCTCAGCGGGAGAGACCCAGTACTTC.